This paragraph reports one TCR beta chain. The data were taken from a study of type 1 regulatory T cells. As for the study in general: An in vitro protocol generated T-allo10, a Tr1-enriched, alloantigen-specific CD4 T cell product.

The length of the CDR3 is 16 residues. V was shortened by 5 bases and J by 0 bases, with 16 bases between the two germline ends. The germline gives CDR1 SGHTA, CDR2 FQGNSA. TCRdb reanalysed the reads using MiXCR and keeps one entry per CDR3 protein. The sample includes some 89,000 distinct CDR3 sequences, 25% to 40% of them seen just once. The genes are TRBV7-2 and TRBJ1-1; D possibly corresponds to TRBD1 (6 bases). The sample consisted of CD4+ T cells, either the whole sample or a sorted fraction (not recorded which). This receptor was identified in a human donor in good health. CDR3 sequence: CASSKGRTVMNTEAFF. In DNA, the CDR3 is TGTGCCAGCAGCAAAGGAAGGACAGTCATGAACACTGAAGCTTTCTTT.